Listed below are T cell receptor beta chains from one sample, sequenced in a study of cytomegalovirus exposure and HLA in healthy donors. Sequencing was performed with immunoSEQ multiplex PCR; in TCRdb, only in-frame clones are kept and a portion is missing. Its listing shows 65,000 to 85,000 clones. Sample: PBMCs. Receptor source: a female donor in good health and CMV-seropositive. Both conserved end residues are part of each CDR3. The D gene is left open where the match is weak.

J gene	V gene	CDR3 length	D gene	CDR3 DNA	CDR3 protein
TRBJ2-7	TRBV6-5	14	TRBD2	TGTGCCAGCAGCCCAGGGTGGGAGGGCTACGAGCAGTACTTC	CASSPGWEGYEQYF
TRBJ2-7	TRBV5-4	15	TRBD1	TGTGCCAGCAGCTTGGTTGGACAGGTCCCCTACGAGCAGTACTTC	CASSLVGQVPYEQYF
TRBJ2-7	TRBV27	12	NA	TGTGCCAGCAGTTACGACCGGGGGGAGCAGTACTTC	CASSYDRGEQYF
TRBJ1-6	TRBV6-1	13	NA	TGTGCCAGCAGTGGCCAGGGGAATTCACCCCTCCACTTT	CASSGQGNSPLHF
TRBJ2-2	TRBV5-1	16	TRBD1	TGCGCCAGCGGGGTTTTGGGGACAGTAAACACCGGGGAGCTGTTTTTT	CASGVLGTVNTGELFF
TRBJ2-3	TRBV6-4	15	NA	TGTGCCAGCAGTAAGGGACAATCTAGCACAGATACGCAGTATTTT	CASSKGQSSTDTQYF
TRBJ2-3	TRBV29-1	15	TRBD2	TGCAGCGTTGCATTCGCAGCGGGAGTGGCAGATACGCAGTATTTT	CSVAFAAGVADTQYF
TRBJ1-6	TRBV7-2	15	TRBD1	TGTGCCAGCAGCTTAGTGGACAGGGGATATTCACCCCTCCACTTT	CASSLVDRGYSPLHF
TRBJ2-7	TRBV6-5	14	TRBD1	TGTGCCAGCAGCCTGGACAGGGCCCCCTACGAGCAGTACTTC	CASSLDRAPYEQYF
TRBJ2-7	TRBV7-6	14	NA	TGTGCCAGCAGCCAGTGGGGGGGCGGGTACGAGCAGTACTTC	CASSQWGGGYEQYF
TRBJ1-1	TRBV5-1	14	TRBD1	TGCGCCAGCAGCTGGGGACAGACGAACACTGAAGCTTTCTTT	CASSWGQTNTEAFF
TRBJ1-2	TRBV7-2	14	NA	TGTGCCAGCAACGGAGGAAGACCTAACTATGGCTACACCTTC	CASNGGRPNYGYTF
TRBJ2-7	TRBV5-4	14	NA	TGTGCCAGCAGCTTGGTAGGCGAGGCCTACGAGCAGTACTTC	CASSLVGEAYEQYF
TRBJ1-4	TRBV7-2	14	TRBD1	TGTGCCAGCAGCACAGGGGGCATGAGTGAAAAACTGTTTTTT	CASSTGGMSEKLFF
TRBJ2-5	TRBV10-3	16	TRBD1	TGTGCCATCAGTGAGTCCGGACAGGGGACAATGGAGACCCAGTACTTC	CAISESGQGTMETQYF
TRBJ1-1	TRBV5-5	13	NA	TGTGCCAGCAGCTTCGGGGAGAACACTGAAGCTTTCTTT	CASSFGENTEAFF
TRBJ1-4	TRBV9	15	TRBD1	TGTGCCAGCAGCGTAGAGGGACAGAACCATGAAAAACTGTTTTTT	CASSVEGQNHEKLFF
TRBJ2-5	TRBV4-3	16	TRBD2	TGCGCCAGCAGCCAAGGGCTAGCGGGAGGCCAAGAGACCCAGTACTTC	CASSQGLAGGQETQYF
TRBJ1-2	TRBV27	15	NA	TGTGCCAGCCGCGCCGACACCGATGAGGGCTATGGCTACACCTTC	CASRADTDEGYGYTF
TRBJ2-3	TRBV15	14	TRBD1	TGTGCCACCAGCAGAGAAGGGGGCCTGGATACGCAGTATTTT	CATSREGGLDTQYF
TRBJ2-7	TRBV5-1	17	TRBD2	TGCGCCAGCAGCCCCGGACTAGCGGGGGGGAACTCCTACGAGCAGTACTTC	CASSPGLAGGNSYEQYF
TRBJ2-5	TRBV6-6	15	TRBD1	TGTGCCAGCAGCTTCAGGGGGCCATACCAAGAGACCCAGTACTTC	CASSFRGPYQETQYF
TRBJ2-3	TRBV30	15	TRBD2	TGTGCCGGCAATGGACTAGCGGGAGGGGGGGATACGCAGTATTTT	CAGNGLAGGGDTQYF
TRBJ2-7	TRBV4-2	14	NA	TGTGCCAGCAGCCAAGATGCACCAGCCTACGAGCAGTACTTC	CASSQDAPAYEQYF
TRBJ2-7	TRBV19	15	NA	TGTGCCAGTAGTCAGGGGATCGATCTTGGGGTCGAGCAGTACTTC	CASSQGIDLGVEQYF
TRBJ1-1	TRBV14	14	NA	TGTGCCAGCAGCCAGTTGACAGTAATGACTGAAGCTTTCTTT	CASSQLTVMTEAFF
TRBJ2-7	TRBV15	15	TRBD1	TGTGCCACCAGCAGAGGAGGGACAGGAACCTACGAGCAGTACTTC	CATSRGGTGTYEQYF
TRBJ2-7	TRBV6-6	15	NA	TGTGCCAGCAGTTACTCTGGGGGCCAGGGCTACGAGCAGTACTTC	CASSYSGGQGYEQYF
TRBJ2-1	TRBV10-3	15	TRBD1	TGTGCCATCAGCTACAGACAGGGGTTGGACAATGAGCAGTTCTTC	CAISYRQGLDNEQFF
TRBJ1-1	TRBV29-1	12	NA	TGCAGCGTTGAACGCCATGGCTCTGAAGCTTTCTTT	CSVERHGSEAFF
TRBJ2-7	TRBV27	15	NA	TGTGCCAGCAGTTTAAGCCTAGCGAGGGAATACGAGCAGTACTTC	CASSLSLAREYEQYF
TRBJ1-2	TRBV9	14	NA	TGTGCCAGCAGCGCCGGGGGGGCTAACTATGGCTACACCTTC	CASSAGGANYGYTF
TRBJ1-2	TRBV28	16	TRBD1	TGTGCCAGCAGTCTGGAGGGACAGCTTTCTAACTATGGCTACACCTTC	CASSLEGQLSNYGYTF
TRBJ1-3	TRBV30	17	TRBD1	TGTGCCTGGAAGGAAGGGGACAGGGGTTACTCTGGAAACACCATATATTTT	CAWKEGDRGYSGNTIYF
TRBJ2-1	TRBV7-2	14	NA	TGTGCCAGCAGCACAGAGGCGGGCCACAATGAGCAGTTCTTC	CASSTEAGHNEQFF
TRBJ1-5	TRBV6-1	11	NA	TGTGCCTCAGGTCGGAATCAGCCCCAGCATTTT	CASGRNQPQHF
TRBJ1-1	TRBV7-3	12	NA	TGTGCCAGCAGCTTGAACAACGCTGAAGCTTTCTTT	CASSLNNAEAFF
TRBJ2-1	TRBV10-1	15	NA	TGCGCCAGCAGTGGGGTGGGGGCTAGCCCCAATGAGCAGTTCTTC	CASSGVGASPNEQFF
TRBJ2-3	TRBV29-1	18	TRBD2	TGCAGCGTTGATGGGACTAGCGGGGGGACCTCGACGTCAGATACGCAGTATTTT	CSVDGTSGGTSTSDTQYF